A single sample is the source of the 16 T cell receptor beta chains below, sequenced in a study of cytomegalovirus exposure and HLA in healthy donors. Repertoires were generated with immunoSEQ multiplex PCR, while TCRdb's copy carries only in-frame clones and drops some. Seen here are 110,000 or so clones, about 83% observed once, and the top ten hold nearly 5%. The material sequenced was PBMCs. These receptors came from a man between 18 and 35 years old in good health and CMV-seronegative.

The V and J genes are TRBV5-6 and TRBJ2-1; 11 bases fit TRBD2. CDR1 is SGHDT, CDR2 YYEEEE, per germline. V shed 1 base and J 9 bases; nucleotides not matched to a gene: 12. The CDR3 is 17 residues long. The DNA of the CDR3 is TGTGCCAGCAGCTTGTTTCCCCCCGAGCTAGCGGGAGGTGAGCAGTTCTTC. This gives the protein CASSLFPPELAGGEQFF.

In this sample, this clone turned up a few times. This chain joins TRBV5-1 and TRBJ2-7; 14 bases match TRBD2. The V and J ends lost 0 bases and 6 bases, in that order; junction bases with no gene match: 5. This CDR3 spans 16 amino acids. Germline values: CDR1 SGHRS, CDR2 YFSETQ. CDR3 sequence: CASSLATSGGVSEQYF. The DNA of the CDR3 is TGCGCCAGCAGCTTGGCGACTAGCGGGGGGGTGAGCGAGCAGTACTTC.

This chain connects TRBV4-1 to TRBJ1-1, with TRBD1 identical over 8 bases. Germline CDR1 reads MGHRA; CDR2 reads YSYEKL. The trim removed 4 bases at V and 1 base at J, leaving 2 bases unmatched. The CDR3 runs 14 residues. The CDR3 region is CASSLGQGNTEAFF. CDR3 coding DNA: TGCGCCAGCAGCCTAGGACAGGGGAACACTGAAGCTTTCTTT.

The chain couples TRBV7-9 to TRBJ1-2; 12 bases fit TRBD1. The germline CDR1 and CDR2 sequences are SEHNR and FQNEAQ (reference sequence). CDR3 length: 14 amino acids. J was trimmed by 5 bases and V by 8 bases; bases with no gene match: 6. The CDR3 protein is CASGGTGGAYGYTF. The CDR3 nucleotides are TGTGCCAGCGGGGGGACAGGGGGCGCGTATGGCTACACCTTC.

On this clone itself: An end of the junction does not agree with germline; a read error may underlie this. The chain recombines TRBV7-7 with TRBJ2-7, with a possible D match to TRBD1 (6 bases). Per germline, CDR1 SSHAT and CDR2 FNYEAQ (reference sequence). The CDR3 spans 14 residues. CDR3 protein: CASSLNRASYEQYF. For the CDR3, the DNA is TGTGCTAGCAGCTTAAACAGGGCATCCTACGAGCAGTACTTC.

The chain has TRBV19 and TRBJ1-1; TRBD1 matches at 7 bases. Germline CDR1 and CDR2: LNHDA and SQIVND (reference sequence). CDR3 length equals 14 residues. Germline trimming cut 5 bases from V and 1 base from J; bases unmatched to any gene: 4. CDR3 loop: CASSSRGTNTEAFF. The CDR3 DNA reads TGTGCCAGTAGTTCCAGGGGGACGAACACTGAAGCTTTCTTT.

J is TRBJ1-3 and V is TRBV15; 11 nucleotides line up with TRBD1. Trimming removed 5 bases from V and 3 bases from J; junction bases left unmatched: 3. The CDR3 spans 15 residues. The germline V gene has CDR1 LNHNV and CDR2 YYDKDF (reference sequence). The CDR3 loop is CATSEDRGHGNTIYF. Written as DNA, the CDR3 is TGTGCCACCAGCGAGGACAGGGGGCATGGAAACACCATATATTTT. Full variable domain (missing parts from reference TRBV15 and TRBJ1-3): DAMVIQNPRYQVTQFGKPVTLSCSQTLNHNVMYWYQQKSSQAPKLLFHYYDKDFNNEADTPDNFQSRRPNTSFCFLDIRSPGLGDTAMYLCATSEDRGHGNTIYFGEGSWLTVV.

This clone appeared a single time. Other DNA sequences of this sample code for an identical CDR3. The chain is built from TRBV27 and TRBJ1-1; the D gene is possibly TRBD1 (6 bases). Trimming pared 2 bases from V and 4 bases from J, leaving 8 bases between. This CDR3 region has 13 residues. Germline V CDR1 and CDR2: MNHEY, SMNVEV (reference sequence). CDR3 nucleotide sequence: TGTGCCAGCAGTTTAAGGGGGAGCACTGAAGCTTTCTTT. This translates into CASSLRGSTEAFF.

The chain is built from TRBV30 and TRBJ2-7; 9 bases align to TRBD1. V shed 6 bases, J shed 2 bases, and the junction held 5 bases outside the gene matches. The CDR3 spans 13 residues. The germline CDR1 and CDR2 sequences are GTSNPN and SVGIG (reference sequence). This chain's CDR3 is CACPGTGPYEQYF. The DNA of the CDR3 is TGTGCCTGTCCTGGGACAGGGCCCTACGAGCAGTACTTC.

The genes are TRBV6-1 and TRBJ1-2; 7 bases are shared with TRBD1. The CDR3 sequence is 14 residues long. V gave up 5 bases and J gave up 2 bases; unmatched junction bases: 5. Germline CDR1 MNHNS, CDR2 SASEGT. The CDR3 here is CASSRQGSNYGYTF. Here the CDR3 DNA reads TGTGCCAGCAGTCGACAGGGTTCCAACTATGGCTACACCTTC.

V is TRBV15 and J is TRBJ1-2; D call uncertain. Germline V CDR1 and CDR2: LNHNV, YYDKDF (reference sequence). This CDR3 is built from 15 residues. Trimming removed 3 bases at V and 4 bases at J, with 15 bases between. The CDR3 nucleotides are TGTGCCACCAGCAGGGAGGACGGTTTCCTCTATGGCTACACCTTC. Translating gives CATSREDGFLYGYTF.

This sequence joins TRBV29-1 and TRBJ1-1; D gene uncertain. Looked up from germline, CDR1 is SQVTM and CDR2 is ANQGSEA. V was trimmed by 1 base and J by 7 bases, leaving 7 bases between them. The length of the CDR3 is 11 residues. CDR3 nucleotides: TGCAGCGTTGAAGGAAGAGATGAAGCTTTCTTT. This translates into CSVEGRDEAFF.

The chain has TRBV7-9 and TRBJ2-1, with a weak D call TRBD1 (6 bases). V gave up 4 bases and J gave up 9 bases, with 16 bases separating them. CDR1 and CDR2 (germline): SEHNR, FQNEAQ (reference sequence). The length of the CDR3 is 14 residues. The CDR3 is CASSSFQGKGEQFF. The CDR3 bases are TGTGCCAGCAGCTCCTTCCAGGGGAAGGGTGAGCAGTTCTTC. The entire variable domain, with the rest obtained from reference TRBV7-9 and TRBJ2-1, is as follows: DTGVSQNPRHKITKRGQNVTFRCDPISEHNRLYWYRQTLGQGPEFLTYFQNEAQLEKSRLLSDRFSAERPKGSFSTLEIQRTEQGDSAMYLCASSSFQGKGEQFFGPGTRLTVL.

Comments on this clone: A read error may explain this, as a much larger clone is one base away. The chain couples TRBV6-5 to TRBJ1-2; D may be TRBD1 (5 bases). Germline-derived CDR1 and CDR2 are MNHEY and SVGAGI. V lost 6 bases and J lost 7, with 21 bases in between. The CDR3 runs 15 residues. As DNA, the CDR3 is TGTGCCAGCAGGGAACGGGACTCAGGAAGGATTGGCTACACCTTC. Translating it yields CASRERDSGRIGYTF.

This clone was counted between two and nine times. The chain combines TRBV5-1 with TRBJ2-1, with 10 bases that match TRBD2. CDR3 length: 15 amino acids. Trimming cost V 3 bases and J 13 bases; bases outside gene matches: 13. CDR1 is SGHRS, CDR2 YFSETQ, per germline. The CDR3 DNA sequence: TGCGCCAGCAGCTCCGTAGAGCGGGAGGGCCGTTTACAGTTCTTC. Protein: CASSSVEREGRLQFF.

The chain recombines TRBV7-2 with TRBJ2-5; possibly TRBD2 for D (5 bases). Germline CDR1 and CDR2: SGHTA and FQGNSA. The CDR3 is made up of 14 amino acids. V was clipped by 1 base and J by 3 bases, with 9 bases between them. The CDR3 DNA follows: TGTGCCAGCAGCTTAGAACCGGGGAAAGAGACCCAGTACTTC. Protein sequence: CASSLEPGKETQYF.